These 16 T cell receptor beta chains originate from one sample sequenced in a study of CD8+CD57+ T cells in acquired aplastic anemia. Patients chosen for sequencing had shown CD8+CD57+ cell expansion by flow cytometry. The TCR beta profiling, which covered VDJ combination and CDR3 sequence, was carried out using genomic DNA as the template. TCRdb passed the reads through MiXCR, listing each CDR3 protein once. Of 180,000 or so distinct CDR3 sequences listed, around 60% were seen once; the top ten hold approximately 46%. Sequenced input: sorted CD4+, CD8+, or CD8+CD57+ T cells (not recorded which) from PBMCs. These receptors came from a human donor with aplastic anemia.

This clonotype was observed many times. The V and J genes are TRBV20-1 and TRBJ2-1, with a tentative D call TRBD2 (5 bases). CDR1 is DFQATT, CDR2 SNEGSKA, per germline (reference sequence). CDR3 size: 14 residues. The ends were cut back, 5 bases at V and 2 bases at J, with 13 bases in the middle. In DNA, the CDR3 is TGCAGTGCTCCGAGAGGGCGCCCCTACAATGAGCAGTTCTTC. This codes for CSAPRGRPYNEQFF.

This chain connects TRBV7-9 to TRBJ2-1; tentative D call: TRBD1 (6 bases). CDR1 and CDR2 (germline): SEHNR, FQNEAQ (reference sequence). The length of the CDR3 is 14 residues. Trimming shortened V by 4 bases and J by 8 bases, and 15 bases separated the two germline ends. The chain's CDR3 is CASSYPGQTDEQFF. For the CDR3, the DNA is TGTGCCAGCAGCTACCCCGGACAGACCGATGAGCAGTTCTTC.

The CDR3 is CSARDGTNQETQYF. For the CDR3, the DNA is TGCAGTGCTAGAGATGGGACTAACCAAGAGACCCAGTACTTC. The chain has TRBV20-1 and TRBJ2-5; 7 nucleotides align to TRBD2. The CDR3 is made up of 14 amino acids. Germline CDR1 DFQATT, CDR2 SNEGSKA (reference sequence). Trimming at V came to 0 bases and at J to 0 bases, leaving 1 base not matched to a gene.

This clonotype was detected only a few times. CDR3 sequence: CASSLESGQGGDEQYF. CDR3 bases: TGCGCCAGCAGCTTGGAATCGGGGCAGGGAGGGGACGAGCAGTACTTC. The rearrangement links TRBV5-1 to TRBJ2-7; 7 positions agree with TRBD2. Losses at the gene ends were 0 bases for V and 5 bases for J; bases not matched to a gene: 11. CDR3 size: 16 residues. Germline values: CDR1 SGHRS, CDR2 YFSETQ.

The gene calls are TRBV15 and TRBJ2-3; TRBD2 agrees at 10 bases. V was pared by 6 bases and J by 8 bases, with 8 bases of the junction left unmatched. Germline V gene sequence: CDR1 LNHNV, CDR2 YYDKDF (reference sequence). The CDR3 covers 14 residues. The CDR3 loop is CATRVSGGARTQYF. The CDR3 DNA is TGTGCCACCAGAGTCAGCGGGGGGGCACGTACGCAGTATTTT.

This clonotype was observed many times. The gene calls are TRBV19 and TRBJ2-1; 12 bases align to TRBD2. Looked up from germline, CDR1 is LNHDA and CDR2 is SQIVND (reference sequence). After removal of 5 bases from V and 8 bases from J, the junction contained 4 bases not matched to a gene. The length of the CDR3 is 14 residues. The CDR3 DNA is TGTGCCAGTAGTTCTAGCGGGGGGGCGTATGAGCAGTTCTTC. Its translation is CASSSSGGAYEQFF. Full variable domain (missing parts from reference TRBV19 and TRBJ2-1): DGGITQSPKYLFRKEGQNVTLSCEQNLNHDAMYWYRQDPGQGLRLIYYSQIVNDFQKGDIAEGYSVSREKKESFPLTVTSAQKNPTAFYLCASSSSGGAYEQFFGPGTRLTVL.

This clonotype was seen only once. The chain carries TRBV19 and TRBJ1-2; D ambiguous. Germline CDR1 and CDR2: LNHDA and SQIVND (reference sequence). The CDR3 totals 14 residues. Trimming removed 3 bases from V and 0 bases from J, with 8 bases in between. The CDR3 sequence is CASSMFGPNYGYTF. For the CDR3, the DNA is TGTGCCAGTAGTATGTTTGGACCTAACTATGGCTACACCTTC.

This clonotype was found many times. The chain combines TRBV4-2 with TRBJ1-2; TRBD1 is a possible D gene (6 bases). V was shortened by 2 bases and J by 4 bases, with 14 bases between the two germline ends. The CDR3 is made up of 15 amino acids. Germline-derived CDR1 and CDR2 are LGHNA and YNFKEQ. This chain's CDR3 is CASSQYTGLGYGYTF. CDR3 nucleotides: TGTGCCAGCAGCCAATATACAGGGCTCGGCTATGGCTACACCTTC.

This chain's CDR3 is CASSSREGTDTQYF. The CDR3 region has the DNA TGCGCCAGCAGCTCCCGGGAGGGCACAGATACGCAGTATTTT. This chain links TRBV5-1 with TRBJ2-3, with 7 bases that match TRBD2. CDR1 SGHRS and CDR2 YFSETQ come from the germline V gene. V lost 3 bases and J lost 1; bases outside the gene matches: 2. The length of the CDR3 is 14 residues.

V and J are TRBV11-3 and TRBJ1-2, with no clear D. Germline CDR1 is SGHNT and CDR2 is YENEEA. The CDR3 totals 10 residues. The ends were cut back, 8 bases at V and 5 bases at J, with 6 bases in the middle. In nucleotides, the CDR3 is TGTGCCAGCGGGGTTTATGGCTACACCTTC. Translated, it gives CASGVYGYTF.

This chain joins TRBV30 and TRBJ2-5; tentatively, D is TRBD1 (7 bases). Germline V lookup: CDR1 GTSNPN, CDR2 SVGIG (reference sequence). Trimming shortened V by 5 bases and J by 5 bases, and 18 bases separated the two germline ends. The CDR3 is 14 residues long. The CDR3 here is CAWGPGGLGETQYF. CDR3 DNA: TGTGCCTGGGGGCCAGGGGGGCTAGGCGAGACCCAGTACTTC.

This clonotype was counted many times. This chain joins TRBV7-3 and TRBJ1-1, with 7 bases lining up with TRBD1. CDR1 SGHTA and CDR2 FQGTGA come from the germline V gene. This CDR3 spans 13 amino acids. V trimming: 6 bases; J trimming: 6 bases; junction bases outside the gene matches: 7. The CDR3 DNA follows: TGTGCCAGCAGACGACAGGGCTGGGCTGAAGCTTTCTTT. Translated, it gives CASRRQGWAEAFF.

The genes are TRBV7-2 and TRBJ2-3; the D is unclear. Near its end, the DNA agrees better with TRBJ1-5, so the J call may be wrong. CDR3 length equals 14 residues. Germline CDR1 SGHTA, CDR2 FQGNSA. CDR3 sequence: CASSFAPGGDTQHF. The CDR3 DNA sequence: TGTGCCAGCAGCTTTGCCCCAGGTGGGGATACGCAGCATTTT.

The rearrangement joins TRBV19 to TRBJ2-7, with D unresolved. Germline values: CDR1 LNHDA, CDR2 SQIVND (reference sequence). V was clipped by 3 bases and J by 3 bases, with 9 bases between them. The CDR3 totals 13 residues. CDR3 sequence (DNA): TGTGCCAGTAGTATCCGCCCGGACTACGAGCAGTACTTC. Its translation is CASSIRPDYEQYF. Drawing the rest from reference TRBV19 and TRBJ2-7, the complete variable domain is DGGITQSPKYLFRKEGQNVTLSCEQNLNHDAMYWYRQDPGQGLRLIYYSQIVNDFQKGDIAEGYSVSREKKESFPLTVTSAQKNPTAFYLCASSIRPDYEQYFGPGTRLTVT.

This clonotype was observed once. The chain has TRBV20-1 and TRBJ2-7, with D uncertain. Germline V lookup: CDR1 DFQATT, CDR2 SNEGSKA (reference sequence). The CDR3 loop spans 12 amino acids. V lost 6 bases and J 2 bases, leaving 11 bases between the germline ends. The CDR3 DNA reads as TGCAGTGCCGCCGAGGACCCCTACGAGCAGTACTTC. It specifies CSAAEDPYEQYF.

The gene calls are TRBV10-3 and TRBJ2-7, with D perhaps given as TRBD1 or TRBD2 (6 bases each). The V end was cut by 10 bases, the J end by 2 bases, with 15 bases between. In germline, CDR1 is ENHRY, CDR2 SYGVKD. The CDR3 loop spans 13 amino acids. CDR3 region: CASRIGGPYEQYF. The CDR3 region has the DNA TGTGCCAGCCGGATCGGGGGCCCCTACGAGCAGTACTTC.